The rows below give T cell receptor beta chains drawn from one sample of a study of cytomegalovirus exposure and HLA in healthy donors. Assay: immunoSEQ multiplex PCR; the TCRdb copy retains only in-frame clones and omits some. The table records approximately 170,000 clones, around three quarters of them present only once. Sequencing used PBMCs. The origin of the receptors is a woman between 18 and 29 years old in good health and CMV-seronegative. Each CDR3 is given with its conserved first and last residue. A D gene is named only where the DNA matches it firmly. Size values are once, few and many counts, or a class for expanded clones, and some rows have none.

d_gene	j_gene	v_gene	abundance	CDR3nt	CDR3aa
.	TRBJ1-1	TRBV5-5	.	TGTGCCAGCAGCCGCACAGGGCGCACTGAAGCTTTCTTT	CASSRTGRTEAFF
TRBD1	TRBJ1-6	TRBV7-9	.	TGTGCCAGCAGCCAGGACAGGGGTGGGTCACCCCTCCACTTT	CASSQDRGGSPLHF
.	TRBJ1-2	TRBV7-2	.	TGTGCCAGCAGCCCACAGGGTTATTCTGGCTACACCTTC	CASSPQGYSGYTF
TRBD2	TRBJ2-5	TRBV5-1	.	TGCGCCAGCAGTCTAGCGGGGACGGCGGGAGAGACCCAGTACTTC	CASSLAGTAGETQYF
.	TRBJ1-6	TRBV21-1	few	TGTGCCAGCAGCAAAAATTTGAGGGGGCGAAAGAATTCACCCCTCCACTTT	CASSKNLRGRKNSPLHF
TRBD1	TRBJ2-7	TRBV5-6	.	TGTGCCAGCAGCCCGGGACAGAGCTCCTACGAGCAGTGCTTC	CASSPGQSSYEQCF
TRBD1	TRBJ2-2	TRBV29-1	.	TGCAGCGTTGAAGACTCCGGGACAGGGGACGGGGAGCTGTTTTTT	CSVEDSGTGDGELFF
.	TRBJ2-4	TRBV30	.	TGTGCCTGGAGTCCTTCTAGCGTCCCCAAAAACATTCAGTACTTC	CAWSPSSVPKNIQYF
TRBD2	TRBJ2-3	TRBV11-3	.	TGTGCCAGCAGCCATGGGCGGGGGGGGAGCACAGATACGCAGTATTTT	CASSHGRGGSTDTQYF
.	TRBJ2-5	TRBV6-1	.	TGTGCCAGCAGTGGACGGGAACAAGAGACCCAGTACTTC	CASSGREQETQYF
.	TRBJ1-1	TRBV7-2	.	TGTGCCAGCAGCGAACACAGGGATACTGAAGCTTTCTTT	CASSEHRDTEAFF
.	TRBJ2-1	TRBV5-4	few	TGTGCCAGCAGTTTTGCGAGGAATGAGCAGTTCTTC	CASSFARNEQFF
TRBD1	TRBJ2-7	TRBV9	once	TGTGCCAGCAGCGTAAACGCCAGGGGGTACGAGCAGTACTTC	CASSVNARGYEQYF
.	TRBJ1-6	TRBV6-6	.	TGTGCCAGCAGTTACGTGGTGGGCAATTCACCCCTCCACTTT	CASSYVVGNSPLHF
TRBD2	TRBJ2-3	TRBV28	.	TGTGCCAGCATCGCACTGGCGGGAGGCCGCACAGATACGCAGTATTTT	CASIALAGGRTDTQYF
TRBD1	TRBJ2-7	TRBV6-1	.	TGTGCCAGCAACTTACAGGGGCCATCGCTCAACGAGCAGTACTTC	CASNLQGPSLNEQYF
TRBD1	TRBJ2-7	TRBV14	.	TGTGCCAGCAGCCTGTGGACAGGGGCCTACGAGCAGTACTTC	CASSLWTGAYEQYF
TRBD2	TRBJ2-3	TRBV5-1	once	TGCGCCAGCAGCCTAGCGGGAGGTGTTAGCACAGATACGCAGTATTTT	CASSLAGGVSTDTQYF
.	TRBJ1-1	TRBV30	.	TGTGCCTGGAGTGCACCGGCTGAAGCTTTCTTT	CAWSAPAEAFF
TRBD2	TRBJ2-7	TRBV30	.	TGTGCCTGCTCCGGGACTAGCGGGACCAACGAGCAGTACTTC	CACSGTSGTNEQYF
.	TRBJ1-1	TRBV19	.	TGTGCCAGTAGTATAGATTCCCGGGTTGAAGCTTTCTTT	CASSIDSRVEAFF
TRBD1	TRBJ1-2	TRBV5-8	once	TGTGCCAGCAGGCGGACAGGGGGGATTGGCTACACCTTC	CASRRTGGIGYTF
.	TRBJ1-1	TRBV25-1	few	TGTGCCAGCAGTTCAACTGACAGGTTTTCCTCGGAGTACACTGAAGCTTTCTTT	CASSSTDRFSSEYTEAFF
.	TRBJ2-5	TRBV5-4	few	TGTGCCAGCAGCCAAATGACTAGTCAAGAGACCCAGTACTTC	CASSQMTSQETQYF
TRBD1	TRBJ1-1	TRBV28	.	TGTGCCAGCAGGATGCAGGGGGCGCGGATCACTGAAGCTTTCTTT	CASRMQGARITEAFF
TRBD1	TRBJ2-7	TRBV7-9	once	TGTGCCAGCAGCCCACAGGGGGGCCCCAACTACTACGAGCAGTACTTC	CASSPQGGPNYYEQYF
TRBD1	TRBJ1-3	TRBV19	.	TGTGCCAGTAGTTCAGACAGGGTCTCTGGAAACACCATATATTTT	CASSSDRVSGNTIYF
.	TRBJ2-5	TRBV9	.	TGTGCCAGCAGTGGGGGGGGCTATCTTGAAGAGACCCAGTACTTC	CASSGGGYLEETQYF
.	TRBJ1-5	TRBV21-1	.	TGTGCCAGCAGCAAAGTAGGGTTTGGGGGGGTCATCAATCAGCCCCAGCATTTT	CASSKVGFGGVINQPQHF
TRBD1	TRBJ1-1	TRBV2	.	TGTGCCAGCAGTGTGGAGAACAGGGGGAACACTGAAGCTTTCTTT	CASSVENRGNTEAFF
TRBD1	TRBJ2-2	TRBV28	.	TGTGCCAGCAAGATGGGACAGGGGGGCACCGGGGAGCTGTTTTTT	CASKMGQGGTGELFF
TRBD1	TRBJ1-1	TRBV5-4	.	TGTGCCAGCAGCGGCGAGGACGGGACAGGTTTCTTT	CASSGEDGTGFF
.	TRBJ2-7	TRBV25-1	.	TGTGCCAGCAGCCAACAGGAATATTCCTACGAGCAGTACTTC	CASSQQEYSYEQYF
.	TRBJ2-4	TRBV9	.	TGTGCCAGCACCTCCCAGGGTCAAGCCAAAAACATTCAGTACTTC	CASTSQGQAKNIQYF
TRBD2	TRBJ2-7	TRBV29-1	.	TGCAGCGCCTTTAAGGGCGGGGGAGAGCAGTACTTC	CSAFKGGGEQYF
TRBD2	TRBJ2-2	TRBV11-3	.	TGTGCCAGCAGCTTAGAAGGGGCTAGCGGGAGCACCGGGGAGCTGTTTTTT	CASSLEGASGSTGELFF
.	TRBJ2-7	TRBV7-2	.	TGTGCCAGCAGCTTATGGGAAGGACGGACTTACGAGCAGTACTTC	CASSLWEGRTYEQYF
TRBD1	TRBJ1-1	TRBV5-1	few	TGCGCCAGCAGCTCAGGGACAGGGAGGAACACTGAAGCTTTCTTT	CASSSGTGRNTEAFF
TRBD2	TRBJ2-7	TRBV6-6	.	TGTGCCAGCAGTCCGGAGTGGGAGGGTCGAGAGCAGTACTTC	CASSPEWEGREQYF
.	TRBJ2-1	TRBV28	.	TGTGCCAGCAGTTTTCTTGGGAGCTCCTACAATGAGCAGTTCTTC	CASSFLGSSYNEQFF
TRBD1	TRBJ2-7	TRBV19	few	TGTGCCAGTAGAGGGACAGGGGTCCACGAGCAGTACTTC	CASRGTGVHEQYF
TRBD1	TRBJ2-7	TRBV28	.	TGTGCCAGCAGGGGGACAGGGACTTCCTACGAGCAGTACTTC	CASRGTGTSYEQYF
TRBD1	TRBJ2-7	TRBV7-3	.	TGTGCCAGCAGCCCCACGACAGGGTCCTACGAGCAGTACTTC	CASSPTTGSYEQYF
.	TRBJ1-5	TRBV6-6	.	TGTGCCAGCAGTTACTCGTCCCAGGGTCAGCCCCAGCATTTT	CASSYSSQGQPQHF
.	TRBJ1-6	TRBV29-1	.	TGCAGCGTTGAAGATCCCGGAGGACGGAATTCACCCCTCCACTTT	CSVEDPGGRNSPLHF
.	TRBJ2-1	TRBV14	few	TGTGCCAGCAGCCAGAGGCTAGGTGTTCTGTTCTTC	CASSQRLGVLFF
.	TRBJ1-3	TRBV2	.	TGTGCCAGCAGCCCAACCGGCGGGGTGAGCTCTGGAAACACCATATATTTT	CASSPTGGVSSGNTIYF
.	TRBJ1-1	TRBV28	.	TGTGCCAGCAGCTCGAGGACTACCCGGCAGGGGAACACTGAAGCTTTCTTT	CASSSRTTRQGNTEAFF